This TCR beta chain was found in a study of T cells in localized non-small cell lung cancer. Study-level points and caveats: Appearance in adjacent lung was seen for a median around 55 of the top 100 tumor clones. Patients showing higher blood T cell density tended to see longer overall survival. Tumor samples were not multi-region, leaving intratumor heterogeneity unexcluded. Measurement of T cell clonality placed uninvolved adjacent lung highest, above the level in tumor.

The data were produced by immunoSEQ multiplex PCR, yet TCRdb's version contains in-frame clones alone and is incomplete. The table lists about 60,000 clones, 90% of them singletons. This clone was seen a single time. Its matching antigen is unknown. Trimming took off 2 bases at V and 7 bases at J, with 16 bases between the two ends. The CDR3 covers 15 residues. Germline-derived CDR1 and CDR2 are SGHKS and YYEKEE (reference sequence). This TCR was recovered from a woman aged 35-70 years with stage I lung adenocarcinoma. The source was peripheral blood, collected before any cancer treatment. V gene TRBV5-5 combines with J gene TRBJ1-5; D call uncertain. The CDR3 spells CASSLFDGRGQPQHF. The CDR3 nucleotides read TGTGCCAGCAGCTTATTTGACGGCAGAGGACAGCCCCAGCATTTT.